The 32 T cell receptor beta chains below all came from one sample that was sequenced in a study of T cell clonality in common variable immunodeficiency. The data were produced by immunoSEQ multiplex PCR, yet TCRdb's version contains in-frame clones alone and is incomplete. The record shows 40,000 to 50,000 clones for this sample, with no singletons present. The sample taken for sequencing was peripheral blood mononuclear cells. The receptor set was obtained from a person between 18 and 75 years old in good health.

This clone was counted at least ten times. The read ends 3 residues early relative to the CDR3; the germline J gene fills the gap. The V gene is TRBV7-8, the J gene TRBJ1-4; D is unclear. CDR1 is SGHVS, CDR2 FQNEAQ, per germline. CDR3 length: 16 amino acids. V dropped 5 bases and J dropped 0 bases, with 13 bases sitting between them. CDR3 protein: CASSTWTPPTNEKLFF. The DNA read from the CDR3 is TGTGCCAGCAGCACTTGGACTCCGCCAACTAATGAAAAA.

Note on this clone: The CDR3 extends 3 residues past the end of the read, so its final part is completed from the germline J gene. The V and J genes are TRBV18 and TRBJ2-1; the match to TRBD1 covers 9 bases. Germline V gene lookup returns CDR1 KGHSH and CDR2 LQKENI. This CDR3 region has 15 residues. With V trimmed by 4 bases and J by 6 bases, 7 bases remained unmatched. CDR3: CASSLQGALSNEQFF. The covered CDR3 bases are TGTGCCAGCTCACTACAGGGGGCGTTGAGCAATGAG.

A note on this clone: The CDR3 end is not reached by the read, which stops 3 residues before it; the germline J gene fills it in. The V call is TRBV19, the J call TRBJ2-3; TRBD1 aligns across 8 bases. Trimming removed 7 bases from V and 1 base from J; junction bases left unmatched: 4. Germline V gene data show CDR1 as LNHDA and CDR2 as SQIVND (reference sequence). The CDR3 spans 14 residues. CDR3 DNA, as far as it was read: TGTGCCAGTACCTCGGACAGGGGCACAGATACG. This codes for CASTSDRGTDT. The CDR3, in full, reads CASTSDRGTDTQYF.

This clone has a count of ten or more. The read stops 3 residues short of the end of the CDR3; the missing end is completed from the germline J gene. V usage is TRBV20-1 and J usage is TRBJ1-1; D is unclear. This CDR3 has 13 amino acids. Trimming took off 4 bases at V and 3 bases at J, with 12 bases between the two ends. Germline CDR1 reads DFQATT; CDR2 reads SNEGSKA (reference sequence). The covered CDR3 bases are TGCAGTGCTAACGGCGGAACGGACACTGAA. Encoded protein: CSANGGTDTE. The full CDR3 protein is CSANGGTDTEAFF.

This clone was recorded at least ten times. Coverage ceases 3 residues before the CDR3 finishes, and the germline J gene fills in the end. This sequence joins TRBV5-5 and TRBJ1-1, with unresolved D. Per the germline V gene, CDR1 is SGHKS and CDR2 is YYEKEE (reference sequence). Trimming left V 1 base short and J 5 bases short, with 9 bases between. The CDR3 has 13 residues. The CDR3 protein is CASSLLASTEAFF. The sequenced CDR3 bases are TGTGCCAGCAGCTTGTTAGCTTCAACTGAA.

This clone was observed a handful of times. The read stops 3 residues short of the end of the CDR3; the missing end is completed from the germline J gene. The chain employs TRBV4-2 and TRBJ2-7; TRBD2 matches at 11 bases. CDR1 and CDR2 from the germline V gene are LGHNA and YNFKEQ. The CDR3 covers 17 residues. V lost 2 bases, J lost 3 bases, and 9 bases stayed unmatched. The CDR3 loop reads CASSQTSGGDPDYEQYF. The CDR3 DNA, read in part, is TGTGCCAGCAGCCAAACTAGCGGGGGCGACCCGGACTACGAG.

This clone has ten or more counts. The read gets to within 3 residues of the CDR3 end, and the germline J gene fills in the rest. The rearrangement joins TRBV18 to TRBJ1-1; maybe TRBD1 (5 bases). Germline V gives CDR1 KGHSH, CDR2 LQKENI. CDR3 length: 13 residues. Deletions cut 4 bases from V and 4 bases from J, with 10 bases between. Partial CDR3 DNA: TGTGCCAGCTCACTATCAGGGAGCACTGAA. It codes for CASSLSGSTE. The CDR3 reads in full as CASSLSGSTEAFF. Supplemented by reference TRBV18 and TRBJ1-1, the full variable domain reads NAGVMQNPRHLVRRRGQEARLRCSPMKGHSHVYWYRQLPEEGLKFMVYLQKENIIDESGMPKERFSAEFPKEGPSILRIQQVVRGDSAAYFCASSLSGSTEAFFGQGTRLTVV.

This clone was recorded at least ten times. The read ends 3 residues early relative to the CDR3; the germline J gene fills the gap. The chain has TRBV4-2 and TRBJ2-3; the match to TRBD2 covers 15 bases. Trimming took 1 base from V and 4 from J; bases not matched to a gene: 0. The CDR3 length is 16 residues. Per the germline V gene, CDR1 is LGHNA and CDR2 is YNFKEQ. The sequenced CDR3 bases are TGTGCCAGCAGCCAAGGGACTAGCGGGGGGGCAGATACG. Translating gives CASSQGTSGGADT. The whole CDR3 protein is CASSQGTSGGADTQYF.

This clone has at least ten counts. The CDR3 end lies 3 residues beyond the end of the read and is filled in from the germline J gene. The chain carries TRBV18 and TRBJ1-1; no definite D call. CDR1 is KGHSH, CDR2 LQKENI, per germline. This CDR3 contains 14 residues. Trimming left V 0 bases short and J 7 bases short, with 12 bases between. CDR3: CASSPPLAESEAFF. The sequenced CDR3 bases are TGTGCCAGCTCACCACCGTTGGCGGAAAGTGAA.

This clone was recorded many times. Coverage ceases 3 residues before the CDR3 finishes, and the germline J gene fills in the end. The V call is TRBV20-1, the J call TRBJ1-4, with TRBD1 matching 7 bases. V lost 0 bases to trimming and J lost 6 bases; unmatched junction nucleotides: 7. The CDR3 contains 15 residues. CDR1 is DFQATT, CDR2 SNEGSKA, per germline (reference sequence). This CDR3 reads CSARDAGTVDEKLFF. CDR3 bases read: TGCAGTGCTAGAGATGCCGGGACAGTGGATGAAAAA.

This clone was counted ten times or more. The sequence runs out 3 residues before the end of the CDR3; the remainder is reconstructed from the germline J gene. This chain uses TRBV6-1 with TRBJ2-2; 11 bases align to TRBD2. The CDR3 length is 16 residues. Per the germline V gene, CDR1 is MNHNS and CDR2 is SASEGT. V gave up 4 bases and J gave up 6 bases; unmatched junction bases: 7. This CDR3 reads CASSGTSGPGPGELFF. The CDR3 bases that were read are TGTGCCAGCAGTGGGACTAGCGGGCCCGGACCCGGGGAG.

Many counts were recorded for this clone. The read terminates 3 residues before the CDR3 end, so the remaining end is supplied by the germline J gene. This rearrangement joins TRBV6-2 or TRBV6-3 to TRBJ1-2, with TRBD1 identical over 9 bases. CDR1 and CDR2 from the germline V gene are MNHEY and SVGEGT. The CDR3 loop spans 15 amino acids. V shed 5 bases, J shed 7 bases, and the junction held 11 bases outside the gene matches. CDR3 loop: CASSTPTTGGFGYTF. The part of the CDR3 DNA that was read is TGTGCCAGCAGTACCCCCACCACAGGGGGCTTTGGC.

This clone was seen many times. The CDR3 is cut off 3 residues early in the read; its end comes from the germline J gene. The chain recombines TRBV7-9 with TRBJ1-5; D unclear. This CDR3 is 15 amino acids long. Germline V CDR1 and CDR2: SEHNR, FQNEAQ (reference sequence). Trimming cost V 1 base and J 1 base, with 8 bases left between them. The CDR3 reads CASSLGTRSNQPQHF. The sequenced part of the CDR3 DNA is TGTGCCAGCAGCTTAGGAACCAGGAGCAATCAGCCC.

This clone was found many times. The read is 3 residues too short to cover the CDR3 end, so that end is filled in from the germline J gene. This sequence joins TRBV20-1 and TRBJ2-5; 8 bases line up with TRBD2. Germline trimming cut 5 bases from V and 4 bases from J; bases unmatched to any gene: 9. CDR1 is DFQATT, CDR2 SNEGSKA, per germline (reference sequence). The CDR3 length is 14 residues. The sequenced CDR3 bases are TGCAGTGCTGGGGGCCTAGGACTAGCAGAGACC. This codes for CSAGGLGLAET. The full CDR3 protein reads CSAGGLGLAETQYF.

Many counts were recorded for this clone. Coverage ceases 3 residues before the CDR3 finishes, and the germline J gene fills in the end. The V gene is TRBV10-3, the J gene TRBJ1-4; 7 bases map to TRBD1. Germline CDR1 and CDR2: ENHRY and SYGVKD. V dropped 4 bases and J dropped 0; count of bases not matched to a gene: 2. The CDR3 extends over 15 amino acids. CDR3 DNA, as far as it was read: TGTGCCATCAGTGCAGGGGGAACAACTAATGAAAAA. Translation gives CAISAGGTTNEK. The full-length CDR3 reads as CAISAGGTTNEKLFF.

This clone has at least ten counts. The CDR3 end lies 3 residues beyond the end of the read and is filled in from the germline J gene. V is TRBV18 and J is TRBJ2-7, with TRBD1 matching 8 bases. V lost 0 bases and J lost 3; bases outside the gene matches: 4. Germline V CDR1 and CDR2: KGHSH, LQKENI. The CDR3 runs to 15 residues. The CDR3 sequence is CASSPPKGQDYEQYF. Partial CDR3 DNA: TGTGCCAGCTCACCACCCAAGGGACAGGACTACGAG.

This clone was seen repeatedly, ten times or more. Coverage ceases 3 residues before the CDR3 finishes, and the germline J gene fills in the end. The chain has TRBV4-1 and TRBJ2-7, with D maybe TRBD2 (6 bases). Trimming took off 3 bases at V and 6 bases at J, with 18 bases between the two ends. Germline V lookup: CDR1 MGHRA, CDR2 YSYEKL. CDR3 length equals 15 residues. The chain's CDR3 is CASSQGWGENLEQYF. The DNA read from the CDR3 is TGCGCCAGCAGCCAGGGGTGGGGGGAGAATCTCGAG.

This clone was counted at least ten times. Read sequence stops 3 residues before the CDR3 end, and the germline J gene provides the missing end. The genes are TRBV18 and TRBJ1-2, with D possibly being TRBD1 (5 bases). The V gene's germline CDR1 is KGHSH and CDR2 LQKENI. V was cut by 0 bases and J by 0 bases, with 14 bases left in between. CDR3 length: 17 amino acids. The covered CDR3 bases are TGTGCCAGCTCACCACCGGGCAGGGCGTCAGCTAACTATGGC. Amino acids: CASSPPGRASANYG. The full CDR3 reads CASSPPGRASANYGYTF.

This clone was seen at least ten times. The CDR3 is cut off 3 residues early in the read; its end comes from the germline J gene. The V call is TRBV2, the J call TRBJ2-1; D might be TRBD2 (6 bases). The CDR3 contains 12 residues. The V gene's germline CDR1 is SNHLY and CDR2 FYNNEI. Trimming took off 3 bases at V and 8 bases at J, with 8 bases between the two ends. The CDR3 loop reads CASSDQRDEQFF. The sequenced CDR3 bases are TGTGCCAGCAGTGATCAGCGGGATGAG.

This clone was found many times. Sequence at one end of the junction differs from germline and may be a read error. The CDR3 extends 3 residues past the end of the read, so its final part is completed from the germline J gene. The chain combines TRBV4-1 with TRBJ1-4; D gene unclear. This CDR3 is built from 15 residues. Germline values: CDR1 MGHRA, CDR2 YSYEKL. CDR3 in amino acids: CASSQDETPNEKLFF. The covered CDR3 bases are TGCGCCAGCAGCCAAGATGAGACACCTAACGAAAAA.

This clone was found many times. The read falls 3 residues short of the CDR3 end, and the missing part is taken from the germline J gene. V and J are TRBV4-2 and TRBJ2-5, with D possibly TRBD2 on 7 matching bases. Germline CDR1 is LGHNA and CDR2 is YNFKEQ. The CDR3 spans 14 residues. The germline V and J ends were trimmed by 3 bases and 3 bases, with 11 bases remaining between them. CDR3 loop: CASSQGGQEETQYF. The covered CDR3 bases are TGTGCCAGCAGCCAGGGGGGGCAGGAAGAGACC.

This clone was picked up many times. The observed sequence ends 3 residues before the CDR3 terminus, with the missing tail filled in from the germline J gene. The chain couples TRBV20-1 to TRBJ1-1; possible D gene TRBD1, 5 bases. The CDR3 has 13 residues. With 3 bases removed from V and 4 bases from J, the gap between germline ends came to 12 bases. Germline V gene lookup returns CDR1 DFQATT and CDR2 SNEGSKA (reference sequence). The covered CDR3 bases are TGCAGTGCTAGGGGGGGAGTTGTCACTGAA. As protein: CSARGGVVTE. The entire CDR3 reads CSARGGVVTEAFF.

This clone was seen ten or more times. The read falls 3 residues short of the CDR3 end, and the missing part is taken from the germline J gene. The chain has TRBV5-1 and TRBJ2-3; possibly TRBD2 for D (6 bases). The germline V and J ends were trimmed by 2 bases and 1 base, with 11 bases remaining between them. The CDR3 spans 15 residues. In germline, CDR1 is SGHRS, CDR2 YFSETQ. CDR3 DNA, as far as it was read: TGCGCCAGCAGCTTTTGGGGGGACGGCACAGATACG. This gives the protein CASSFWGDGTDT. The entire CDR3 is CASSFWGDGTDTQYF.

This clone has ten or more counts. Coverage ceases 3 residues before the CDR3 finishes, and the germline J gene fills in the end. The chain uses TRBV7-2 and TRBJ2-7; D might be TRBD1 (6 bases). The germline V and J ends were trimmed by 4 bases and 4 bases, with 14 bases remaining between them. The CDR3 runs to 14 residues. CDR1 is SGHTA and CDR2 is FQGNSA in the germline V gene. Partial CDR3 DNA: TGTGCCAGCAGCTACGGACAGACCCGGTACGAG. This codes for CASSYGQTRYE. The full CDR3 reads CASSYGQTRYEQYF.

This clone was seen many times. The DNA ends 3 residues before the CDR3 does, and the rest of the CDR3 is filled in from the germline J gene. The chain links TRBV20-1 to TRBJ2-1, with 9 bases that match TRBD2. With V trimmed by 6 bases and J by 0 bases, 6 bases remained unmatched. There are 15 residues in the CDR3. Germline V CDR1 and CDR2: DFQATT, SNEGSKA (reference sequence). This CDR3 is CSAPTSGSSYNEQFF. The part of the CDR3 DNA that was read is TGCAGTGCCCCGACTAGCGGAAGCTCCTACAATGAG.

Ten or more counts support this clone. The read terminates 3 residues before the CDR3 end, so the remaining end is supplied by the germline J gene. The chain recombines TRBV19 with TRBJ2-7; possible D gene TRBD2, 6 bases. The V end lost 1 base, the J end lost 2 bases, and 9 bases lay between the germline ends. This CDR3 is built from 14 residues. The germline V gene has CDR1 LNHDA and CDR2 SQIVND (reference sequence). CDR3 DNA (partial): TGTGCCAGTAGTATAGCCGGGGGACCCTACGAG. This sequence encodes CASSIAGGPYE. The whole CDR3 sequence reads CASSIAGGPYEQYF.

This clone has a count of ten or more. CDR3 protein: CSARDLGGGTGELFF. CDR3 DNA (partial): TGCAGTGCTAGAGATCTGGGGGGTGGCACCGGGGAG. This chain joins TRBV20-1 and TRBJ2-2; tentatively, D is TRBD2 (6 bases). The CDR3 end falls 3 residues outside the read, so it is completed with the germline J gene. Trimming removed 0 bases at V and 4 bases at J, with 12 bases between. This CDR3 is built from 15 residues. CDR1 and CDR2 (germline): DFQATT, SNEGSKA (reference sequence).

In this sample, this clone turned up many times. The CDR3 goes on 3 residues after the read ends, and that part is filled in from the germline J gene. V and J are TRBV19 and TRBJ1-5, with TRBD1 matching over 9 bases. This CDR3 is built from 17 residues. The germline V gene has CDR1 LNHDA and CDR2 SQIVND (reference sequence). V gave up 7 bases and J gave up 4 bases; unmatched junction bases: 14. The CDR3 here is CASKGAQQGARNQPQHF. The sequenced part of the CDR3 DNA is TGTGCCAGTAAAGGGGCCCAACAGGGGGCGCGGAATCAGCCC.

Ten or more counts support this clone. CDR3 amino acids: CASSLVAGSFGEQFF. The sequenced CDR3 bases are TGTGCCAGCAGCTTAGTGGCGGGGTCCTTCGGTGAG. This sequence joins TRBV7-8 and TRBJ2-1; the D gene is possibly TRBD2 (6 bases). With the read ending 3 residues before the CDR3 end, the germline J gene is used to fill in that end. The V and J ends lost 1 base and 9 bases respectively, with 16 bases between them. Germline assignment: CDR1 SGHVS and CDR2 FQNEAQ. This CDR3 is 15 amino acids long.

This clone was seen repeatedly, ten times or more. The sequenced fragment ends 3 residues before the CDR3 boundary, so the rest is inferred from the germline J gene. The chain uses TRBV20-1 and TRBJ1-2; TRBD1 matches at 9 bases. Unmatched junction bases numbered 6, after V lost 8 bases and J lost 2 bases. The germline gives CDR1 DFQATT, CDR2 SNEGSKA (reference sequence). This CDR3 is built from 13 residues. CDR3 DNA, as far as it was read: TGCAGTATCCACAGGGGGCTAAACTATGGC. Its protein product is CSIHRGLNYG. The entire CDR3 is CSIHRGLNYGYTF.

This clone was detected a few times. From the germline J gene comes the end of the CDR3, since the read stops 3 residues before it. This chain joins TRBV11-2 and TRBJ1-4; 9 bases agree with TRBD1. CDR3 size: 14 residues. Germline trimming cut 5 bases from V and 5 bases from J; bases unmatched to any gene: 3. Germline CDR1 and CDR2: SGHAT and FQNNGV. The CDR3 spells CASSRGQGNEKLFF. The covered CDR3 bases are TGTGCCAGCAGCCGCGGACAGGGGAATGAAAAA.

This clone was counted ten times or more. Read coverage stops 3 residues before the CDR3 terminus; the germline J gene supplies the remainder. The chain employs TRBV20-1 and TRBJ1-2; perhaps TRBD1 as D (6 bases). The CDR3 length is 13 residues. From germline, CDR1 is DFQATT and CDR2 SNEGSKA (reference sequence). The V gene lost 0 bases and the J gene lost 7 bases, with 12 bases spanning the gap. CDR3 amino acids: CSARDRQGTGYTF. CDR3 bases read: TGCAGTGCTAGAGATAGGCAGGGGACTGGC.